Shown below are 23 T cell receptor beta chains from a single sample sequenced in a study of spatial heterogeneity in lung cancer. Each CDR3 protein is one row after TCRdb ran MiXCR on the 5' RACE reads. Of 40,000 to 45,000 distinct CDR3 sequences listed, roughly 13% are singletons. Time point noted: sample taken at primary tumor resection. Unsorted tumor, nontumor lung tissue or cryopreserved PBMC supplied the whole RNA. This specimen was PBMCs, taken at surgery. Receptor source: a male donor with early-stage non-small cell lung cancer.

The chain has TRBV27 and TRBJ2-7, with a tentative D call TRBD1 (7 bases). CDR3 length equals 13 residues. Germline CDR1 reads MNHEY; CDR2 reads SMNVEV (reference sequence). Trimming removed 8 bases from V and 7 bases from J, with 18 bases in between. Here the CDR3 DNA reads TGTGCCAGCGGGGACAGTGGACTAAGGGAGCAGTACTTC. It encodes CASGDSGLREQYF.

This chain links TRBV25-1 with TRBJ2-2, with D maybe TRBD2 (6 bases). The CDR3 sequence is 14 residues long. Germline V gives CDR1 MGHDK, CDR2 SYGVNS. Deletions cut 6 bases from V and 1 base from J, with 9 bases between. This CDR3 is CASSGSENTGELFF. Written as DNA, the CDR3 is TGTGCCAGCAGCGGGAGCGAGAACACCGGGGAGCTGTTTTTT.

The V gene is TRBV6-8, the J gene TRBJ1-5, with D unclear. Germline assignment: CDR1 MNHGY and CDR2 SAAAGT. V was shortened by 6 bases and J by 1 base, with 4 bases between the two germline ends. The CDR3 has 12 amino acids. CDR3 in DNA: TGTGCCAGCAGGGACAGCAATCAGCCCCAGCATTTT. Its translation: CASRDSNQPQHF.

There are a few counts of this clonotype. J is TRBJ1-4 and V is TRBV7-9, with no clear D. This CDR3 has 15 residues. The V end was cut by 5 bases, the J end by 5 bases, with 15 bases between. Looked up from germline, CDR1 is SEHNR and CDR2 is FQNEAQ (reference sequence). The CDR3 here is CASSHPRVENEKLFF. The CDR3 DNA sequence: TGTGCCAGCAGCCACCCCCGGGTTGAGAATGAAAAACTGTTTTTT. Complete variable domain (other parts from reference TRBV7-9 and TRBJ1-4): DTGVSQNPRHKITKRGQNVTFRCDPISEHNRLYWYRQTLGQGPEFLTYFQNEAQLEKSRLLSDRFSAERPKGSFSTLEIQRTEQGDSAMYLCASSHPRVENEKLFFGSGTQLSVL.

Many counts were recorded for this clonotype. The V gene is TRBV6-5, the J gene TRBJ2-1; 7 positions agree with TRBD1. Germline CDR1 MNHEY, CDR2 SVGAGI. CDR3 length: 15 residues. The V gene end was trimmed by 6 bases and the J gene end by 8 bases; junction bases not matched to a gene: 13. CDR3 coding DNA: TGTGCCAGCAGACCCCGACAGGGTATTTGGCATGAGCAGTTCTTC. This sequence encodes CASRPRQGIWHEQFF.

This chain's CDR3 is CAPGEDTGPNTGELFF. CDR3 nucleotide sequence: TGTGCCCCCGGGGAGGATACTGGGCCGAACACCGGGGAGCTGTTTTTT. This rearrangement joins TRBV2 to TRBJ2-2; possibly TRBD2 for D (6 bases). The CDR3 is 16 residues long. Germline loops: CDR1 SNHLY, CDR2 FYNNEI. Trimming stripped 11 bases from V and 0 bases from J, with 19 bases between.

This clonotype was picked up a small number of times. The rearrangement joins TRBV29-1 to TRBJ2-1, with no clear D. V was shortened by 5 bases and J by 3 bases, with 17 bases between the two germline ends. CDR3 length: 15 amino acids. Germline loops: CDR1 SQVTM, CDR2 ANQGSEA. CDR3 DNA sequence: TGCAGCGTTTCCTCCCCACCTGCACGCTACAATGAGCAGTTCTTC. Translating gives CSVSSPPARYNEQFF.

This clonotype was observed a few times. This rearrangement joins TRBV7-6 to TRBJ1-2; D gene ambiguous. Germline V gene lookup returns CDR1 SGHVS and CDR2 FNYEAQ. The V gene lost 5 bases and the J gene lost 5 bases, with 12 bases spanning the gap. The CDR3 loop spans 13 amino acids. In DNA, the CDR3 is TGTGCCAGCAGCACCGGATCCGGGTATGGCTACACCTTC. This gives the protein CASSTGSGYGYTF.

This clonotype has ten or more counts. This chain connects TRBV20-1 to TRBJ2-5; D may be TRBD1 (6 bases). The CDR3 is 14 amino acids. Trimming stripped 5 bases from V and 5 bases from J, with 18 bases between. Germline V CDR1 and CDR2: DFQATT, SNEGSKA (reference sequence). This CDR3 reads CSAPLQGWLETQYF. The DNA for the CDR3 is TGCAGTGCTCCCTTACAGGGTTGGTTGGAGACCCAGTACTTC.

This clonotype has ten or more counts. The chain is built from TRBV20-1 and TRBJ2-7; 7 nucleotides match TRBD1. The CDR3 sequence is 14 residues long. Losses at the gene ends were 0 bases for V and 3 bases for J; bases not matched to a gene: 5. Germline V gene sequence: CDR1 DFQATT, CDR2 SNEGSKA (reference sequence). The CDR3 DNA is TGCAGTGCTAGAGACAGGGACAGATTCTACGAGCAGTACTTC. Its protein product is CSARDRDRFYEQYF.

The table lists this clonotype with many counts. The J gene is TRBJ2-7, the V gene TRBV4-1; TRBD1 matches at 8 bases. The CDR3 is made up of 15 amino acids. V trimming: 0 bases; J trimming: 6 bases; junction bases outside the gene matches: 7. The germline gives CDR1 MGHRA, CDR2 YSYEKL. CDR3 sequence reads: CASSQDPGRGREQYF. The CDR3 DNA reads TGCGCCAGCAGCCAAGATCCAGGCAGGGGGCGCGAGCAGTACTTC.

The CDR3 nucleotides are TGTGCCAGCACCGAGACAGGGGGCTACACTGAAGCTTTCTTT. Translated: CASTETGGYTEAFF. The chain employs TRBV12-3 or TRBV12-4 and TRBJ1-1; TRBD1 agrees at 10 bases. CDR3 length: 14 residues. After removal of 7 bases from V and 3 bases from J, the junction contained 5 bases not matched to a gene.

Many counts were recorded for this clonotype. The chain couples TRBV5-5 to TRBJ1-3; D call uncertain. Germline loops: CDR1 SGHKS, CDR2 YYEKEE (reference sequence). V gave up 4 bases and J gave up 4 bases, with 12 bases separating them. This CDR3 comprises 14 residues. CDR3: CASSPRPEGNTIYF. The DNA for the CDR3 is TGTGCCAGCAGCCCGAGGCCGGAAGGAAACACCATATATTTT.

This clonotype was seen repeatedly, ten times or more. The genes are TRBV3-1 and TRBJ2-7; TRBD1 aligns across 7 bases. J gave up 1 base and V 4 bases, and 13 bases lay outside the gene matches. The CDR3 is 17 amino acids. Germline CDR1 reads LGHDT; CDR2 reads YNNKEL (reference sequence). CDR3 coding DNA: TGTGCCAGCAGCCCACCTGAATGGGACAGAGATTCCTACGAGCAGTACTTC. Its translation is CASSPPEWDRDSYEQYF.

The chain recombines TRBV5-4 with TRBJ1-5, with TRBD1 matching 10 bases. The CDR3 spans 15 residues. Germline assignment: CDR1 SGHNT and CDR2 YYREEE (reference sequence). After removal of 4 bases from V and 3 bases from J, the junction contained 4 bases not matched to a gene. The CDR3 protein is CASSPGQGVNQPQHF. As DNA, the CDR3 is TGTGCCAGCAGCCCCGGACAGGGGGTCAATCAGCCCCAGCATTTT.

The chain joins TRBV14 to TRBJ1-2; D uncertain. The CDR3 is made up of 13 amino acids. V shed 0 bases and J shed 1 base, with 3 bases lying between them. Germline V gene sequence: CDR1 SGHDN, CDR2 FVKESK. The CDR3 region is CASSQDLNYGYTF. The CDR3 bases are TGTGCCAGCAGCCAAGACCTTAACTATGGCTACACCTTC.

This clonotype was recorded many times. The V gene is TRBV7-9, the J gene TRBJ2-7, with D hard to call. Trimming shortened V by 1 base and J by 0 bases, and 10 bases separated the two germline ends. The CDR3 spans 15 residues. Germline CDR1 SEHNR, CDR2 FQNEAQ (reference sequence). This CDR3 is CASSLGAAFSYEQYF. CDR3 bases: TGTGCCAGCAGCTTAGGGGCAGCATTCTCCTACGAGCAGTACTTC.

This clonotype has just a few counts. The CDR3 DNA sequence: TGTGCCAGCAGCCGCGGGCAACGGGGGACAGGGGCCTACGAGCAGTACTTC. This translates into CASSRGQRGTGAYEQYF. The chain combines TRBV2 with TRBJ2-7; 10 bases align to TRBD1. V dropped 6 bases and J dropped 2; count of bases not matched to a gene: 13. The CDR3 is made up of 17 amino acids. Germline loops: CDR1 SNHLY, CDR2 FYNNEI.

This sequence joins TRBV4-1 and TRBJ1-2; no clear D. Trimming left V 0 bases short and J 1 base short, with 9 bases between. Germline V gene sequence: CDR1 MGHRA, CDR2 YSYEKL. The CDR3 length is 15 residues. CDR3 region: CASSQDIRVNYGYTF. Here the CDR3 DNA reads TGCGCCAGCAGCCAAGATATCCGAGTTAACTATGGCTACACCTTC.

This clonotype was detected ten times or more. The rearrangement links TRBV20-1 to TRBJ2-3; no definite D call. The length of the CDR3 is 15 residues. Trimming took 0 bases from V and 6 from J, leaving 16 bases between them. CDR1 and CDR2 from the germline V gene are DFQATT and SNEGSKA (reference sequence). CDR3 in amino acids: CSARDSRGMTDTQYF. The CDR3 nucleotides are TGCAGTGCTAGAGATTCCCGTGGGATGACGGATACGCAGTATTTT.

There are many counts of this clonotype. This chain joins TRBV6-2 or TRBV6-3 and TRBJ2-5, with D possibly being TRBD1 or TRBD2 (5 bases each). CDR3 length: 13 amino acids. V lost 2 bases, J lost 7 bases, and 11 bases lay in between. Germline V gene sequence: CDR1 MNHEY, CDR2 SVGEGT. CDR3 nucleotides: TGTGCCAGCAGTTACCAGGGCGCGGGGACCCAGTACTTC. It specifies CASSYQGAGTQYF.

This clonotype occurred a few times. The chain joins TRBV6-5 to TRBJ2-7; a possible D gene is TRBD1 (6 bases). Germline V lookup: CDR1 MNHEY, CDR2 SVGAGI. The CDR3 extends over 14 amino acids. Trimming left V 6 bases short and J 5 bases short, with 17 bases between. The CDR3 reads CASRVRGIFDEQYF. The CDR3 DNA reads as TGTGCCAGCAGGGTCAGGGGAATATTTGACGAGCAGTACTTC.

The rearrangement uses TRBV6-5 and TRBJ2-2, with TRBD1 matching 7 bases. The CDR3 length is 13 residues. V was pared by 10 bases and J by 2 bases, with 4 bases of the junction left unmatched. The germline gives CDR1 MNHEY, CDR2 SVGAGI. The CDR3 is CATGTVNTGELFF. The CDR3 DNA sequence: TGTGCCACGGGGACAGTCAACACCGGGGAGCTGTTTTTT.